The 8 T cell receptor beta chains in this list originate from one sample, sequenced in a study of blood T cell repertoires in COVID-19. Assay: immunoSEQ multiplex PCR; the TCRdb copy retains only in-frame clones and omits some. The sample records 250,000 to 350,000 clones, about nine tenths being singletons. Input material: peripheral blood. These receptors originate from a woman aged 30 to 39 with COVID-19, enrolled during active disease.

The table lists this clone with a count of one. The V gene is TRBV19, the J gene TRBJ2-7, with TRBD2 matching over 15 bases. The CDR3 extends over 15 amino acids. V dropped 4 bases and J dropped 6; count of bases not matched to a gene: 4. CDR1 and CDR2 (germline): LNHDA, SQIVND (reference sequence). As DNA, the CDR3 is TGTGCCAGTAGTAACCTGGGACTAGCGGGAGGCGAGCAGTACTTC. As protein: CASSNLGLAGGEQYF.

CDR3 DNA: TGTGCCAGCAGCTTAAATCCTCGCAGGGGTGGAAACACCATATATTTT. Its protein is CASSLNPRRGGNTIYF. The chain is built from TRBV7-9 and TRBJ1-3, with D tentatively TRBD1 (6 bases). Germline CDR1 SEHNR, CDR2 FQNEAQ (reference sequence). The germline V and J ends were trimmed by 2 bases and 3 bases, with 14 bases remaining between them. This CDR3 spans 16 amino acids.

V gene TRBV19 combines with J gene TRBJ2-2; 7 bases are a match to TRBD1. This CDR3 is built from 11 residues. Trimming removed 4 bases from V and 14 bases from J; junction bases left unmatched: 4. Germline V gene sequence: CDR1 LNHDA, CDR2 SQIVND (reference sequence). CDR3 DNA sequence: TGTGCCAGTAGTAACAGGGGTGGACTGTTTTTT. Translating gives CASSNRGGLFF.

The V and J genes are TRBV15 and TRBJ2-7, with 7 bases that match TRBD1. There are 15 residues in the CDR3. CDR1 and CDR2 (germline): LNHNV, YYDKDF (reference sequence). The V gene end was trimmed by 0 bases and the J gene end by 1 base; junction bases not matched to a gene: 3. This CDR3 reads CATSRDRGRSYEQYF. The CDR3 coding sequence is TGTGCCACCAGCAGAGACAGGGGGAGATCCTACGAGCAGTACTTC.

The rearrangement links TRBV2 to TRBJ1-1, with D perhaps TRBD1 (5 bases). The length of the CDR3 is 14 residues. Trimming took 1 base from V and 1 from J, leaving 7 bases between them. The germline V gene encodes CDR1 SNHLY and CDR2 FYNNEI. The CDR3 sequence is CASSEGGGNTEAFF. In DNA, the CDR3 is TGTGCCAGCAGTGAAGGCGGGGGGAACACTGAAGCTTTCTTT.

V usage is TRBV5-1 and J usage is TRBJ2-7; the D is unclear. V was cut by 1 base and J by 0 bases, with 17 bases left in between. The CDR3 consists of 17 residues. CDR1 and CDR2 (germline): SGHRS, YFSETQ. CDR3 bases: TGCGCCAGCAGCTTGCTGGGTAACAGCCTGACCTCCTACGAGCAGTACTTC. As protein: CASSLLGNSLTSYEQYF.

V is TRBV5-4 and J is TRBJ1-1, with a weak D call TRBD1 (6 bases). From germline, CDR1 is SGHNT and CDR2 YYREEE (reference sequence). The CDR3 extends over 12 amino acids. The V end was cut by 4 bases, the J end by 5 bases, with 9 bases between. The CDR3 nucleotides read TGTGCCAGCAGCCAGGGACAAACTGAAGCTTTCTTT. Translation gives CASSQGQTEAFF.

The chain is built from TRBV5-6 and TRBJ2-7, with unresolved D. The CDR3 sequence is 12 residues long. V was pared by 4 bases and J by 1 base, with 6 bases between. Germline values: CDR1 SGHDT, CDR2 YYEEEE. CDR3 DNA sequence: TGTGCCAGCAGCCGAGGATCCTACGAGCAGTACTTC. Its translation: CASSRGSYEQYF.